Listed below are T cell receptor beta chains from one sample, sequenced in a study of human T cells and chemical hapten exposure. TCRdb re-derived calls from the RACE reads in MiXCR, one entry per CDR3 protein. The sample holds 80,000 to 95,000 distinct CDR3 sequences; roughly 9.6% are singletons and the top ten take around 2.2%. Sequencing was performed on whole blood, taken in connection with sensitization to the hapten diphenylcyclopropenone (DPC). These receptors were collected from a man aged 35-49 years with alopecia areata. Some clones in this sample may be carry-over from other donors' samples. CDR3s include the opening cysteine and the closing phenylalanine or tryptophan. The order of the fields is CDR3 length, D gene, clone size, J gene, V gene, CDR3 protein, CDR3 DNA. The D gene is left open where the match is weak. Size is omitted from some rows. Given values are once, few, many or a class for expanded clones.

14	TRBD1	few	TRBJ2-1	TRBV11-1	CASSLENRGTISSF	TGTGCCAGCAGCTTAGAGAACAGGGGGACAATCTCATCCTTC
15	TRBD2	few	TRBJ2-5	TRBV7-9	CASSLGTSGRETQYF	TGTGCCAGCAGCTTAGGGACTAGCGGGAGAGAGACCCAGTACTTC
14	TRBD1	NA	TRBJ2-5	TRBV5-1	CASSVDRAQETQYF	TGCGCCAGCAGCGTGGACAGGGCCCAAGAGACCCAGTACTTC
11	NA	many	TRBJ2-7	TRBV7-2	CASSLVYEQYF	TGTGCCAGCAGCTTAGTCTACGAGCAGTACTTC
14	NA	NA	TRBJ2-5	TRBV11-1	CASSPVGKKETQYF	TGTGCCAGCTCTCCGGTCGGTAAAAAAGAGACCCAGTACTTC
16	TRBD1	few	TRBJ1-1	TRBV5-1	CASSLQGRGMNTEAFF	TGCGCCAGCAGCTTACAGGGGAGGGGGATGAACACTGAAGCTTTCTTT
15	TRBD2	many	TRBJ2-1	TRBV7-8	CASSLAGGRGNEQFF	TGTGCCAGCAGCTTAGCCGGCGGGAGGGGTAATGAGCAGTTCTTC
15	NA	many	TRBJ1-4	TRBV11-3	CASSLDQGPNEKLFF	TGTGCCAGCAGCTTAGACCAGGGTCCGAATGAAAAACTGTTTTTT
14	NA	many	TRBJ1-3	TRBV6-6	CASSYRDGRNTIYF	TGTGCCAGCAGTTACAGGGACGGACGAAACACCATATATTTT
15	NA	many	TRBJ1-1	TRBV5-4	CASSLGTSRATEAFF	TGTGCCAGCAGCTTGGGGACAAGCAGGGCCACTGAAGCTTTCTTT
15	NA	many	TRBJ1-5	TRBV6-1	CASSESLQGGQPQHF	TGTGCCAGCAGTGAATCTCTGCAGGGTGGACAGCCCCAGCATTTT
15	TRBD1	once	TRBJ2-2	TRBV24-1	CATKPGQGSTGELFF	TGTGCCACCAAGCCGGGACAGGGCAGCACCGGGGAGCTGTTTTTT
15	TRBD2	few	TRBJ2-7	TRBV7-8	CASTTPSGSLYEQYF	TGTGCCAGCACGACCCCTAGCGGGAGCTTATACGAGCAGTACTTC
17	TRBD2	few	TRBJ2-3	TRBV4-3	CASSQDVAGVGADTQYF	TGCGCCAGCAGCCAAGATGTAGCGGGAGTCGGTGCAGATACGCAGTATTTT
20	TRBD2	NA	TRBJ2-5	TRBV14	CASSPLPGLAGVKFQETQYF	TGTGCCAGCAGCCCACTTCCGGGACTAGCGGGAGTGAAGTTCCAAGAGACCCAGTACTTC
14	NA	few	TRBJ2-3	TRBV11-2	CASSLPVRTDTQYF	TGTGCCAGCAGCTTACCCGTTCGCACAGATACGCAGTATTTT
19	NA	NA	TRBJ2-3	TRBV7-9	CASSLVSPLIGGLADTQYF	TGTGCCAGCAGCTTAGTAAGCCCTCTTATTGGGGGCTTGGCAGATACGCAGTATTTT
12	TRBD1	few	TRBJ1-2	TRBV29-1	CSVETGDYGYTF	TGCAGCGTTGAAACAGGGGACTATGGCTACACCTTC
16	TRBD1	few	TRBJ2-7	TRBV7-9	CASSLVGRDRSYEQYF	TGTGCCAGCAGCTTAGTGGGCCGGGACAGAAGCTACGAGCAGTACTTC
14	NA	many	TRBJ2-5	TRBV6-2/TRBV6-3	CASTDGSSWETQYF	TGTGCCAGCACCGACGGGTCGTCCTGGGAGACCCAGTACTTC
13	NA	few	TRBJ2-4	TRBV7-7	CASSLSEENIQYF	TGTGCTAGCAGCTTATCAGAAGAAAACATTCAGTACTTC
15	NA	few	TRBJ2-3	TRBV27	CASSTDRLRTDTQYF	TGTGCCAGCAGTACAGACAGGCTCCGCACAGATACGCAGTATTTT
14	NA	many	TRBJ2-3	TRBV5-1	CASSIHVSTDTQYF	TGCGCCAGCAGCATCCATGTTTCAACCGATACGCAGTATTTT
15	NA	few	TRBJ2-5	TRBV11-1	CASSVSGQVQETQYF	TGTGCCAGCAGCGTCTCCGGGCAGGTTCAAGAGACCCAGTACTTC
13	NA	many	TRBJ2-3	TRBV6-2/TRBV6-3	CASMKLESDTQYF	TGTGCCAGCATGAAATTGGAGTCAGATACGCAGTATTTT
13	TRBD1	few	TRBJ1-2	TRBV3-1	CASSLDRVEGYTF	TGTGCCAGCAGCTTAGACAGGGTGGAGGGCTACACCTTC
13	NA	NA	TRBJ2-2	TRBV30	CAWNGANTGELFF	TGTGCCTGGAATGGGGCGAACACCGGGGAGCTGTTTTTT
18	TRBD1	few	TRBJ1-6	TRBV11-1	CASSLAAPNRGRNSPLHF	TGTGCCAGCAGCTTAGCGGCCCCAAACAGGGGGCGGAATTCACCCCTCCACTTT
13	NA	few	TRBJ2-6	TRBV14	CASRRAGANVLTF	TGTGCCAGCAGGAGGGCAGGGGCCAACGTCCTGACTTTC
17	NA	NA	TRBJ2-6	TRBV4-3	CASSQDTMGPGANVLTF	TGCGCCAGCAGCCAAGATACCATGGGGCCTGGGGCCAACGTCCTGACTTTC
16	NA	NA	TRBJ2-1	TRBV11-1	CASSSRGTYSYNEQFF	TGTGCCAGCAGCTCCAGAGGGACTTACTCCTACAATGAGCAGTTCTTC
14	NA	many	TRBJ2-7	TRBV13	CASSFPGEAYEQYF	TGTGCCAGCAGCTTCCCGGGAGAAGCCTACGAGCAGTACTTC
12	TRBD1	NA	TRBJ2-5	TRBV24-1	CATSDSGQALSF	TGTGCCACCAGTGATTCGGGACAGGCCTTGTCCTTC
15	NA	many	TRBJ1-5	TRBV2	CASRASRGGNQPQHF	TGTGCCAGCAGGGCGAGCAGGGGAGGGAATCAGCCCCAGCATTTT
12	NA	NA	TRBJ2-5	TRBV29-1	CSVVWGRETQYF	TGCAGCGTTGTTTGGGGGCGAGAGACCCAGTACTTC
16	TRBD1	many	TRBJ2-5	TRBV4-1	CASSQEKGALLETQYF	TGCGCCAGCAGCCAAGAAAAGGGGGCCTTGCTTGAGACCCAGTACTTC
16	TRBD1	few	TRBJ2-7	TRBV28	CASSAPRQGPTYEQYF	TGTGCCAGCAGTGCCCCCCGACAGGGCCCCACCTACGAGCAGTACTTC